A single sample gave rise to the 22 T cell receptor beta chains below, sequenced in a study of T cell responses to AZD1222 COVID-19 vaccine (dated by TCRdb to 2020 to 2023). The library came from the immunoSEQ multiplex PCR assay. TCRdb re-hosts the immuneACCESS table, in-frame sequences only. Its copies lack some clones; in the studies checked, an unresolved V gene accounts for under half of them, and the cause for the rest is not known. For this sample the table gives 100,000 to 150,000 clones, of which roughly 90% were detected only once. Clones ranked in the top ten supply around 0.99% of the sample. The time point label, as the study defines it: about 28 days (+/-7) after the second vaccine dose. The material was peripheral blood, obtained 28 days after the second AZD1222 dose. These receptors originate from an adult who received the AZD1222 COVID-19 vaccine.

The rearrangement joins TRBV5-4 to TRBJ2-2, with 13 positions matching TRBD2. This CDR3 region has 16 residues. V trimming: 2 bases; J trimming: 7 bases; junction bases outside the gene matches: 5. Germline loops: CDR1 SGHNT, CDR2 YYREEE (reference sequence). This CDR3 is CASSFRLAGGLGELFF. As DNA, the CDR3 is TGTGCCAGCAGCTTCCGACTAGCGGGAGGTCTCGGGGAGCTGTTTTTT.

CDR3 region: CASSLLRAGATGYTF. Here the CDR3 DNA reads TGTGCCAGCAGCCTACTCCGGGCGGGGGCGACGGGCTACACCTTC. The chain uses TRBV5-5 and TRBJ1-2; D may be TRBD1 (6 bases). The CDR3 totals 15 residues. Looked up from germline, CDR1 is SGHKS and CDR2 is YYEKEE (reference sequence). V lost 4 bases and J 8 bases, leaving 21 bases between the germline ends.

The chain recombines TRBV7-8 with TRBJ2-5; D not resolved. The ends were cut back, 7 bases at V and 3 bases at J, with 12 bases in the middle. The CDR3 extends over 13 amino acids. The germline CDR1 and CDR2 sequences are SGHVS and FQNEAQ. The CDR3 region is CASNSRVKETQYF. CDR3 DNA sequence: TGTGCCAGCAACTCCCGGGTTAAAGAGACCCAGTACTTC.

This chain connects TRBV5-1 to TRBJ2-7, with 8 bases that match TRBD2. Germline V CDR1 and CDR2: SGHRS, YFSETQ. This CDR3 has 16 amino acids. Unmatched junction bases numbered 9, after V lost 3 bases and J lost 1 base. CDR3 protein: CASSSGLGRGSYEQYF. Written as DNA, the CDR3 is TGCGCCAGCAGCTCGGGACTAGGGAGAGGATCCTACGAGCAGTACTTC.

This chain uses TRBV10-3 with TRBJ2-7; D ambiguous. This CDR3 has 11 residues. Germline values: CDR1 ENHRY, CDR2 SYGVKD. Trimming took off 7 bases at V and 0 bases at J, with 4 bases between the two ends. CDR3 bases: TGTGCCATCACAGACTCCTACGAGCAGTACTTC. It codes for CAITDSYEQYF.

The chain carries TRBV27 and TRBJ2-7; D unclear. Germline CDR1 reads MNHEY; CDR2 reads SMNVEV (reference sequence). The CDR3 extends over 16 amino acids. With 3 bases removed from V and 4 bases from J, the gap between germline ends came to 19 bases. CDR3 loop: CASSLRRLRSAYEQYF. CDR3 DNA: TGTGCCAGCAGTTTGCGACGCCTAAGATCAGCGTACGAGCAGTACTTC.

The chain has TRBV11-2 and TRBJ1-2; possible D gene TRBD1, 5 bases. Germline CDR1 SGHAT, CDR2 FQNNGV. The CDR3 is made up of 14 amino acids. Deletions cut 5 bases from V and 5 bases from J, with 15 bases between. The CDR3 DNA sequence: TGTGCCAGCAGCGCCCCAGGGAACTTGTATGGCTACACCTTC. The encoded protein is CASSAPGNLYGYTF. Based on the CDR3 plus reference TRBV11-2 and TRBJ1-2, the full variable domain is EAGVAQSPRYKIIEKRQSVAFWCNPISGHATLYWYQQILGQGPKLLIQFQNNGVVDDSQLPKDRFSAERLKGVDSTLKIQPAKLEDSAVYLCASSAPGNLYGYTFGSGTRLTVV.

The CDR3 DNA reads TGTGCCAGCAGTGAAAAGACAGGGTGGTCTGAAAAACTGTTTTTT. It specifies CASSEKTGWSEKLFF. The genes are TRBV2 and TRBJ1-4; 7 bases line up with TRBD1. The ends lost 2 bases at V and 7 bases at J; junction bases unmatched: 7. CDR3 length: 15 residues. The germline CDR1 and CDR2 sequences are SNHLY and FYNNEI.

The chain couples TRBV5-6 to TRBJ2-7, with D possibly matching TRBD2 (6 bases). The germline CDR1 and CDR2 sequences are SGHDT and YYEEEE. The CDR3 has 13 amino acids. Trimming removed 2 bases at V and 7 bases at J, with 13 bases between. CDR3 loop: CASSLVKGGEQYF. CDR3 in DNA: TGTGCCAGCAGCTTAGTAAAAGGAGGGGAGCAGTACTTC.

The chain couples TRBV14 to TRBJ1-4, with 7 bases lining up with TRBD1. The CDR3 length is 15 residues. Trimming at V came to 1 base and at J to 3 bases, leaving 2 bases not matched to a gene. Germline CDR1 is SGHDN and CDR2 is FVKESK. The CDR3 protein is CASSQAGTANEKLFF. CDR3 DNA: TGTGCCAGCAGCCAAGCCGGGACAGCTAATGAAAAACTGTTTTTT.

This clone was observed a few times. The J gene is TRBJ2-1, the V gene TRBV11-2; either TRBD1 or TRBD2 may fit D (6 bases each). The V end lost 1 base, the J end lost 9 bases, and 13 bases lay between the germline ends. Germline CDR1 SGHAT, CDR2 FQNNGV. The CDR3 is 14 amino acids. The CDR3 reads CASSLGGGPGEQFF. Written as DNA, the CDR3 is TGTGCCAGCAGCTTAGGTGGGGGGCCAGGTGAGCAGTTCTTC.

The CDR3 is CASTRDRVRSYNEQFF. CDR3 in DNA: TGTGCCAGCACTCGGGACAGGGTCCGCTCCTACAATGAGCAGTTCTTC. The chain has TRBV5-4 and TRBJ2-1; 9 nucleotides agree with TRBD1. The CDR3 consists of 16 residues. With V trimmed by 6 bases and J by 0 bases, 7 bases remained unmatched. Germline V lookup: CDR1 SGHNT, CDR2 YYREEE (reference sequence).

The CDR3 region has the DNA TGTGCCAGCAGCTTAGCGAACAGCCGCCCTCCCTTGGTGGAAGGCTACACCTTC. Protein sequence: CASSLANSRPPLVEGYTF. J is TRBJ1-2 and V is TRBV5-8; D not resolved. The germline V gene has CDR1 SGHTS and CDR2 YDEGEE. V dropped 2 bases and J dropped 8 bases, with 28 bases sitting between them. The CDR3 contains 18 residues.

In DNA form, the CDR3 reads TGTGCCAGCAGCGCCCTCTCCGCGGAGGGCGAGCAGTACTTC. As protein: CASSALSAEGEQYF. The gene calls are TRBV9 and TRBJ2-7; a weak D match, TRBD2 (6 bases). The length of the CDR3 is 14 residues. Germline V gives CDR1 SGDLS, CDR2 YYNGEE. Trimming left V 3 bases short and J 6 bases short, with 16 bases between.

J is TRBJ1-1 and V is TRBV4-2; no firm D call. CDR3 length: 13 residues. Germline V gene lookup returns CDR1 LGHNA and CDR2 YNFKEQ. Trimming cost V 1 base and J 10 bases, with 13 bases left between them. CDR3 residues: CASSQGASTGAFF. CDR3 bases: TGTGCCAGCAGCCAAGGGGCTTCAACCGGAGCTTTCTTT.

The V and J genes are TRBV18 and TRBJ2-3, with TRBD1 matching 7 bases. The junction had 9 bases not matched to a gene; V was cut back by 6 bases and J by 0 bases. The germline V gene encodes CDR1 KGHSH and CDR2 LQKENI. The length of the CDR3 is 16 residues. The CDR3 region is CASSSTGVPSTDTQYF. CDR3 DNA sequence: TGTGCCAGCTCCTCAACAGGGGTACCCAGCACAGATACGCAGTATTTT. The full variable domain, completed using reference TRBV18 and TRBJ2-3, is NAGVMQNPRHLVRRRGQEARLRCSPMKGHSHVYWYRQLPEEGLKFMVYLQKENIIDESGMPKERFSAEFPKEGPSILRIQQVVRGDSAAYFCASSSTGVPSTDTQYFGPGTRLTVL.

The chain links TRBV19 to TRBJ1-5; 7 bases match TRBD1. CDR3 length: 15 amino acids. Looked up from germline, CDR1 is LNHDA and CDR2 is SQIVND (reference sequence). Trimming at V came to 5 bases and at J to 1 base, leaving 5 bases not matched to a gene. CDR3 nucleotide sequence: TGTGCCAGTAGTCCACAGGGGAAGAGCAATCAGCCCCAGCATTTT. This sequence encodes CASSPQGKSNQPQHF. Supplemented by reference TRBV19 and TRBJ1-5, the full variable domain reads DGGITQSPKYLFRKEGQNVTLSCEQNLNHDAMYWYRQDPGQGLRLIYYSQIVNDFQKGDIAEGYSVSREKKESFPLTVTSAQKNPTAFYLCASSPQGKSNQPQHFGDGTRLSIL.

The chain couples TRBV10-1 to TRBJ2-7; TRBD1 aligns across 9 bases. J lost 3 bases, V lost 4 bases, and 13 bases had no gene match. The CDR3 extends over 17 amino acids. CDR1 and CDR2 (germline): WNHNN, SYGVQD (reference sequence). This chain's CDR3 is CASSASPGQGIYYEQYF. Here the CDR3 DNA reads TGCGCCAGCAGTGCTTCGCCCGGACAGGGGATTTACTACGAGCAGTACTTC.

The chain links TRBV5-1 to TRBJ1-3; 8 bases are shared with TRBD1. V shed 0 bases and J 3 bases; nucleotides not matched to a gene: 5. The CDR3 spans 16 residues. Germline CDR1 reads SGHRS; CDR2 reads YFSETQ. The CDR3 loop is CASSLGTGTVGNTIYF. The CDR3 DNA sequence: TGCGCCAGCAGCTTGGGGACAGGGACCGTTGGAAACACCATATATTTT.

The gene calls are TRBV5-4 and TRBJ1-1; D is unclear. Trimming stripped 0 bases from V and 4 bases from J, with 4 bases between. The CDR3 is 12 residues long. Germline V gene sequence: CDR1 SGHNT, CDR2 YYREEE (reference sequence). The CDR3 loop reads CASSLESTEAFF. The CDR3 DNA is TGTGCCAGCAGCTTGGAGTCCACTGAAGCTTTCTTT.

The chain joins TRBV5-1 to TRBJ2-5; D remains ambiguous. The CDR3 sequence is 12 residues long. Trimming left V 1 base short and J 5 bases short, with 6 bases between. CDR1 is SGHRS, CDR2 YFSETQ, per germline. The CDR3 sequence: CASSLISETQYF. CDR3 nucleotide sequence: TGCGCCAGCAGCTTGATTTCTGAGACCCAGTACTTC.

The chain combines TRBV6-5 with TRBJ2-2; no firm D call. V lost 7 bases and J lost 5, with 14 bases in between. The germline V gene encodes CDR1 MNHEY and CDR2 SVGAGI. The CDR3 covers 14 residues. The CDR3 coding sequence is TGTGCCAGCATTCTAAGCCCCTTTACCGGGGAGCTGTTTTTT. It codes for CASILSPFTGELFF.